The 21 T cell receptor beta chains listed next were all sequenced from one sample in a study of neurological immune-mediated disorders. Time point: technical triplicate 1. TCRdb redid the calling of the 5' RACE reads with MiXCR, one entry per CDR3 protein. The sample gives 35,000 to 40,000 distinct CDR3 sequences, around 10% of which show up once; around 3.9% is in the top ten. Material: PBMCs. Source of these receptors: a man aged 55 to 70 with HTLV-1-associated myelopathy (HAM/TSP).

This clonotype was picked up many times. DNA of the CDR3: TGCAGCGGCGGGGATCTAGCCAAAAACATTCAGTACTTC. Translation gives CSGGDLAKNIQYF. The chain joins TRBV29-1 to TRBJ2-4; D is perhaps TRBD2 (6 bases). Per the germline V gene, CDR1 is SQVTM and CDR2 is ANQGSEA. The CDR3 has 13 amino acids. The V and J ends lost 7 bases and 0 bases respectively, with 10 bases between them. Full variable domain (rest looked up from reference TRBV29-1 and TRBJ2-4): SAVISQKPSRDICQRGTSLTIQCQVDSQVTMMFWYRQQPGQSLTLIATANQGSEATYESGFVIDKFPISRPNLTFSTLTVSNMSPEDSSIYLCSGGDLAKNIQYFGAGTRLSVL.

With regard to this clonotype: Possible read error: a much larger clone is one base away. CDR3 DNA sequence: TGTGCCAGCAGCCAACTCTCTGAAGATTTCTTT. Translation gives CASSQLSEDFF. This chain joins TRBV11-2 and TRBJ1-1; D unresolved. In germline, CDR1 is SGHAT, CDR2 FQNNGV. This CDR3 has 11 residues.

In its sample, this clonotype was seen many times. V and J are TRBV7-3 and TRBJ2-7, with D possibly matching TRBD1 (6 bases). CDR3 length equals 15 residues. Germline CDR1 is SGHTA and CDR2 is FQGTGA. V lost 5 bases and J 0 bases, leaving 14 bases between the germline ends. In DNA, the CDR3 is TGTGCCAGCAGCAGCCACAGGGCCTTCTCCTACGAGCAGTACTTC. This gives the protein CASSSHRAFSYEQYF.

This clonotype was observed at least ten times. The V call is TRBV4-1, the J call TRBJ2-1; no clear D. The CDR3 totals 13 residues. Germline V gene lookup returns CDR1 MGHRA and CDR2 YSYEKL. Between the trimmed V and J ends, which lost 2 bases and 8 bases, there was a span of 10 bases. CDR3 amino acids: CASSQPNSDEQFF. The CDR3 DNA is TGCGCCAGCAGCCAACCGAACTCGGATGAGCAGTTCTTC.

V usage is TRBV6-6 and J usage is TRBJ2-7, with TRBD1 identical over 10 bases. The CDR3 totals 12 residues. V lost 10 bases, J lost 5 bases, and 5 bases stayed unmatched. Per the germline V gene, CDR1 is MNHNY and CDR2 is SVGAGI (reference sequence). As DNA, the CDR3 is TGTGCCACGGGACAGGGGAACCACGAGCAGTACTTC. Protein product: CATGQGNHEQYF.

In its sample, this clonotype was seen many times. The genes are TRBV29-1 and TRBJ2-2; 11 positions agree with TRBD1. V lost 6 bases and J lost 3; bases outside the gene matches: 0. Germline CDR1 and CDR2: SQVTM and ANQGSEA. This CDR3 is built from 13 residues. CDR3 residues: CSVDRGHTGELFF. The DNA for the CDR3 is TGCAGCGTGGACAGGGGGCACACCGGGGAGCTGTTTTTT.

This clonotype was detected many times. The rearrangement links TRBV6-6 to TRBJ2-7, with D possibly being TRBD1 (5 bases). Per germline, CDR1 MNHNY and CDR2 SVGAGI (reference sequence). The CDR3 covers 13 residues. The V and J ends lost 2 bases and 3 bases respectively, with 8 bases between them. CDR3 in amino acids: CASSYQDSYEQYF. The CDR3 nucleotides read TGTGCCAGCAGTTACCAAGACAGCTACGAGCAGTACTTC.

This clonotype was counted at least ten times. DNA for the CDR3: TGCGCCAGCAGCCAGGACGGACGGGGCGGCGACGAGCAGTACTTC. Translation: CASSQDGRGGDEQYF. V usage is TRBV4-1 and J usage is TRBJ2-7, with D perhaps being TRBD1 or TRBD2 (5 bases each). The CDR3 contains 15 residues. Trimming cost V 3 bases and J 5 bases, with 17 bases left between them. Germline loops: CDR1 MGHRA, CDR2 YSYEKL.

This clonotype showed up many times. V and J are TRBV19 and TRBJ1-1; D unclear. This CDR3 contains 13 residues. V was clipped by 6 bases and J by 4 bases, with 12 bases between them. In germline, CDR1 is LNHDA, CDR2 SQIVND (reference sequence). CDR3 sequence (DNA): TGTGCCAGTAGCCCTCGAGGGCGCACTGAAGCTTTCTTT. Protein sequence: CASSPRGRTEAFF.

In nucleotides, the CDR3 is TGTGCCAGCAGCCATATGACTAGCGGGAGTACCGGGGAGCTGTTTTTT. This codes for CASSHMTSGSTGELFF. The rearrangement uses TRBV3-1 and TRBJ2-2, with TRBD2 matching over 12 bases. V was pared by 3 bases and J by 5 bases, with 4 bases of the junction left unmatched. There are 16 residues in the CDR3. Germline V gene lookup returns CDR1 LGHDT and CDR2 YNNKEL (reference sequence).

This clonotype was counted at least ten times. The chain is built from TRBV20-1 and TRBJ2-1, with 8 bases aligning to TRBD2. Germline CDR1 DFQATT, CDR2 SNEGSKA (reference sequence). The V segment lost 0 bases and the J segment 5 bases; nucleotides outside the gene matches: 15. CDR3 size: 18 residues. This chain's CDR3 is CSARDRGGPNNANNEQFF. CDR3 in DNA: TGCAGTGCTAGAGATCGGGGGGGGCCAAATAACGCCAACAATGAGCAGTTCTTC.

This clonotype was observed many times. The V gene is TRBV5-1, the J gene TRBJ1-1; TRBD1 is a possible D gene (6 bases). Trimming left V 4 bases short and J 6 bases short, with 16 bases between. CDR3 length equals 14 residues. CDR1 and CDR2 (germline): SGHRS, YFSETQ. The CDR3 DNA follows: TGCGCCAGCAGCCCGACAGGCGTCGGGGCTGAAGCTTTCTTT. Amino acid sequence: CASSPTGVGAEAFF.

This clonotype was recorded at least ten times. This sequence joins TRBV6-1 and TRBJ2-2, with a weak D call TRBD1 (6 bases). The CDR3 spans 14 residues. CDR1 and CDR2 from the germline V gene are MNHNS and SASEGT. Trimming removed 6 bases at V and 9 bases at J, with 17 bases between. The CDR3 loop reads CASRGNRVVWELFF. Here the CDR3 DNA reads TGTGCCAGCAGGGGCAACAGGGTGGTCTGGGAGCTGTTTTTT.

This clonotype was counted at least ten times. This chain uses TRBV19 with TRBJ2-7, with no clear D. Germline loops: CDR1 LNHDA, CDR2 SQIVND (reference sequence). Trimming pared 6 bases from V and 5 bases from J, leaving 20 bases between. The CDR3 length is 15 residues. The CDR3: CASSYTRTEPHEQYF. Here the CDR3 DNA reads TGTGCCAGTAGCTACACCAGGACGGAGCCCCACGAGCAGTACTTC.

At least ten counts were recorded for this clonotype. The chain is built from TRBV5-1 and TRBJ2-1, with D perhaps TRBD1 or TRBD2 (5 bases each). The CDR3 is made up of 13 amino acids. V lost 4 bases, J lost 5 bases, and 10 bases lay in between. From germline, CDR1 is SGHRS and CDR2 YFSETQ. This CDR3 reads CASSGGGHNEQFF. CDR3 bases: TGCGCCAGCAGCGGGGGTGGACACAATGAGCAGTTCTTC.

This clonotype has at least ten counts. The rearrangement links TRBV4-1 to TRBJ1-5; possible D gene TRBD1, 5 bases. The CDR3 contains 16 residues. CDR1 and CDR2 (germline): MGHRA, YSYEKL. Trimming cost V 0 bases and J 0 bases, with 9 bases left between them. The CDR3 DNA is TGCGCCAGCAGCCAAGAAGGCAGGGCTAGCAATCAGCCCCAGCATTTT. This codes for CASSQEGRASNQPQHF.

This clonotype has a count of ten or more. The chain uses TRBV12-3 or TRBV12-4 and TRBJ2-2; unclear D gene. Trimming left V 3 bases short and J 5 bases short, with 13 bases between. The CDR3 is 15 residues long. CDR3 loop: CASSLAQPSTGELFF. CDR3 nucleotides: TGTGCCAGCAGTTTGGCCCAGCCGAGTACCGGGGAGCTGTTTTTT.

This clonotype was recorded many times. The rearrangement joins TRBV5-1 to TRBJ2-7; 14 nucleotides line up with TRBD2. The germline CDR1 and CDR2 sequences are SGHRS and YFSETQ. The CDR3 loop spans 16 amino acids. V lost 0 bases, J lost 2 bases, and 1 base stayed unmatched. CDR3 in DNA: TGCGCCAGCAGCTTGGGACTAGCGGGAGGGCCCTACGAGCAGTACTTC. The encoded protein is CASSLGLAGGPYEQYF.

This clonotype has a handful of counts. This rearrangement joins TRBV2 to TRBJ1-1; D uncertain. Germline assignment: CDR1 SNHLY and CDR2 FYNNEI. The germline V and J ends were trimmed by 1 base and 0 bases, with 6 bases remaining between them. The CDR3 loop spans 14 amino acids. The CDR3 nucleotides read TGTGCCAGCAGTGAAGTCAGCATGAACACTGAAGCTTTCTTT. This sequence encodes CASSEVSMNTEAFF.

This clonotype was recorded many times. V gene TRBV20-1 combines with J gene TRBJ1-5; D not certain. Germline V gene lookup returns CDR1 DFQATT and CDR2 SNEGSKA (reference sequence). The CDR3 has 14 residues. The V end was cut by 4 bases, the J end by 3 bases, with 13 bases between. This CDR3 is CSATTQVSNQPQHF. The DNA of the CDR3 is TGCAGTGCTACAACTCAGGTGTCCAATCAGCCCCAGCATTTT.

This clonotype was recorded many times. The chain has TRBV6-2 or TRBV6-3 and TRBJ2-1; possibly TRBD2 for D (5 bases). With 3 bases removed from V and 0 bases from J, the gap between germline ends came to 9 bases. CDR1 and CDR2 (germline): MNHEY, SVGEGT. The CDR3 is 15 amino acids. CDR3 DNA sequence: TGTGCCAGCAGTTATAGGCGGGCCTCCTACAATGAGCAGTTCTTC. Its protein is CASSYRRASYNEQFF.